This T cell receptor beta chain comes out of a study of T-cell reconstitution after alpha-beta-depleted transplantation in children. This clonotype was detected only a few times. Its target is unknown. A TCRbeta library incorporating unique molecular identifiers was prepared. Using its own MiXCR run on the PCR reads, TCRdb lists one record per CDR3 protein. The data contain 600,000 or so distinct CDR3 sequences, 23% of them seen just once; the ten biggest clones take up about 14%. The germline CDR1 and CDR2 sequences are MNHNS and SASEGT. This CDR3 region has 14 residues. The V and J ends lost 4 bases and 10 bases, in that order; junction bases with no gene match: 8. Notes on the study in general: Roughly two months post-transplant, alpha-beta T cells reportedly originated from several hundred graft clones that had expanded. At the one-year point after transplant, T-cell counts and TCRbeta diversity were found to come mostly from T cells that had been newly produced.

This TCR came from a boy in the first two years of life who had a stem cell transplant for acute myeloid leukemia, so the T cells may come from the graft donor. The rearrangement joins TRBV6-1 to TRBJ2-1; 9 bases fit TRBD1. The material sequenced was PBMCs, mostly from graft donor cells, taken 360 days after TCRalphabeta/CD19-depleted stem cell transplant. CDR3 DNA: TGTGCCAGCAGTGCCGGGACAGGGCGCTTGGAGCAGTTCTTC. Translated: CASSAGTGRLEQFF.